The rows below give T cell receptor beta chains drawn from one sample of a study of shared clonotypes between healthy human individuals. Clones were sequenced by immunoSEQ multiplex PCR, and TCRdb holds only the in-frame ones, with some missing. The table has 2 million to 3 million clones, 85% to 95% seen once. The specimen was naive CD4+ T cells sorted from blood. These receptors originate from a man aged 18 to 29 in good health. The CDR3 runs from the conserved cysteine through the conserved F or W. Each record gives: V gene, J gene, clone size, D gene, CDR3 protein, CDR3 DNA. A D gene is named only where the DNA matches it firmly. The size field is filled for only some rows; it gives once, few, many or a size class.

V gene: TRBV6-5; J gene: TRBJ2-7; clone size: -; D gene: -; CDR3 protein: CASSYSRSYEQYF; CDR3 DNA: TGTGCCAGCAGTTACTCCCGAAGCTACGAGCAGTACTTC
V gene: TRBV19; J gene: TRBJ2-2; clone size: -; D gene: TRBD1; CDR3 protein: CASSLRDRGQVPNTGELFF; CDR3 DNA: TGTGCCAGTAGTCTCCGGGACAGGGGGCAGGTTCCGAACACCGGGGAGCTGTTTTTT
V gene: TRBV7-8; J gene: TRBJ1-1; clone size: -; D gene: TRBD1; CDR3 protein: CASSSPRTGADTEAFF; CDR3 DNA: TGTGCCAGCAGCTCACCCCGGACAGGGGCGGACACTGAAGCTTTCTTT
V gene: TRBV4-1; J gene: TRBJ1-4; clone size: -; D gene: -; CDR3 protein: CASSQVGATNEKLFF; CDR3 DNA: TGCGCCAGCAGCCAAGTGGGTGCAACTAATGAAAAACTGTTTTTT
V gene: TRBV18; J gene: TRBJ1-1; clone size: few; D gene: -; CDR3 protein: CASSGDTEAFF; CDR3 DNA: TGTGCCAGCTCGGGGGACACTGAAGCTTTCTTT
V gene: TRBV29-1; J gene: TRBJ1-5; clone size: -; D gene: TRBD1; CDR3 protein: CSVGDSRTNQPQHF; CDR3 DNA: TGCAGCGTCGGGGACAGCCGGACCAATCAGCCCCAGCATTTT
V gene: TRBV5-1; J gene: TRBJ2-3; clone size: once; D gene: TRBD2; CDR3 protein: CASSRGTSGPSTDTQYF; CDR3 DNA: TGCGCCAGCAGCCGTGGGACTAGCGGGCCCAGCACAGATACGCAGTATTTT
V gene: TRBV7-9; J gene: TRBJ2-6; clone size: -; D gene: TRBD1; CDR3 protein: CASSLQLGQGSSGANVLTF; CDR3 DNA: TGTGCCAGCAGCCTTCAACTCGGACAGGGGTCCTCTGGGGCCAACGTCCTGACTTTC
V gene: TRBV5-1; J gene: TRBJ1-2; clone size: -; D gene: -; CDR3 protein: CASSFNRVTYDGYTF; CDR3 DNA: TGCGCCAGCAGCTTCAACCGGGTTACATACGATGGCTACACCTTC
V gene: TRBV7-2; J gene: TRBJ1-1; clone size: -; D gene: TRBD1; CDR3 protein: CASSSQGFTEAFF; CDR3 DNA: TGTGCCAGCAGCTCACAGGGGTTCACTGAAGCTTTCTTT
V gene: TRBV19; J gene: TRBJ1-2; clone size: -; D gene: -; CDR3 protein: CASSITQGNYGYTF; CDR3 DNA: TGTGCCAGTAGTATCACTCAGGGAAACTATGGCTACACCTTC
V gene: TRBV5-1; J gene: TRBJ1-2; clone size: -; D gene: -; CDR3 protein: CASSPEGGRSDGYTF; CDR3 DNA: TGCGCCAGCAGCCCTGAGGGGGGGCGATCTGATGGCTACACCTTC
V gene: TRBV5-1; J gene: TRBJ2-2; clone size: -; D gene: -; CDR3 protein: CASSLELAKNTGELFF; CDR3 DNA: TGCGCCAGCAGCTTGGAACTAGCTAAGAACACCGGGGAGCTGTTTTTT
V gene: TRBV6-5; J gene: TRBJ2-3; clone size: -; D gene: -; CDR3 protein: CASSYGGSDTQYF; CDR3 DNA: TGTGCCAGCAGTTACGGGGGTTCAGATACGCAGTATTTT
V gene: TRBV7-2; J gene: TRBJ1-4; clone size: -; D gene: -; CDR3 protein: CASSYDKAKLFF; CDR3 DNA: TGTGCCAGCAGCTACGACAAAGCAAAACTGTTTTTT
V gene: TRBV7-3; J gene: TRBJ2-7; clone size: -; D gene: -; CDR3 protein: CASSPAVGVYEQYF; CDR3 DNA: TGTGCCAGCAGCCCGGCCGTAGGTGTCTACGAGCAGTACTTC
V gene: TRBV9; J gene: TRBJ2-7; clone size: -; D gene: TRBD1; CDR3 protein: CASSVAPGQDYEQYF; CDR3 DNA: TGTGCCAGCAGCGTAGCCCCGGGACAGGACTACGAGCAGTACTTC
V gene: TRBV10-1; J gene: TRBJ2-1; clone size: once; D gene: TRBD2; CDR3 protein: CASSELKAGPYNEQFF; CDR3 DNA: TGCGCCAGCAGTGAGTTAAAAGCGGGACCGTACAATGAGCAGTTCTTC